The sequence of this T cell receptor beta chain was determined in a study of early T cells in non-severe SARS-CoV-2 infection. Study context: Unpaired chains resulted from sequencing bulk RNA of unsorted whole blood. Study-wide points: CD4 and private specificities were missed by VDJdb matching, which favored anti-spike CD8 responses.

This clonotype was recorded a few times. Its antigen is not identified. TCRdb processed the 5' RACE reads anew with MiXCR; each CDR3 protein has one entry. The sample holds fewer than 85,000 distinct CDR3 sequences, roughly an eighth seen once. The sequence was collected from an adult who was a healthcare worker with PCR-confirmed SARS-CoV-2 infection or an uninfected control (not recorded which). What was sequenced was whole blood.

CDR3: CASSLRAGGYSLGQYF. The CDR3 region has the DNA TGTGCCAGCAGCTTACGAGCGGGGGGGTACTCACTGGGGCAGTACTTC. The chain carries TRBV11-2 and TRBJ2-7; 10 bases match TRBD2. Germline CDR1 reads SGHAT; CDR2 reads FQNNGV. The CDR3 spans 16 residues. With V trimmed by 2 bases and J by 9 bases, 13 bases remained unmatched.